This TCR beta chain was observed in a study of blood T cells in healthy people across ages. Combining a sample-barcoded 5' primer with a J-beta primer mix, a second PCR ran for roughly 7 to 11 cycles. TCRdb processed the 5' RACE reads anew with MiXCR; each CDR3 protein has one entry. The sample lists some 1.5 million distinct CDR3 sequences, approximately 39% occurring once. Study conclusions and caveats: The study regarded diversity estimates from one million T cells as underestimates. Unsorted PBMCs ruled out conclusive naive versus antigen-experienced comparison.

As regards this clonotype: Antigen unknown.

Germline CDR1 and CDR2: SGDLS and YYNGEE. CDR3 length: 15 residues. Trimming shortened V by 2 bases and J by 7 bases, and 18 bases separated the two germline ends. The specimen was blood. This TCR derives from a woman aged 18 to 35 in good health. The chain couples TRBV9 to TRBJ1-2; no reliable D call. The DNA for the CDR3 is TGTGCCAGCAGCGTCCACCGCGGAGGGAACAGTGGCTACACCTTC. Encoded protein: CASSVHRGGNSGYTF.